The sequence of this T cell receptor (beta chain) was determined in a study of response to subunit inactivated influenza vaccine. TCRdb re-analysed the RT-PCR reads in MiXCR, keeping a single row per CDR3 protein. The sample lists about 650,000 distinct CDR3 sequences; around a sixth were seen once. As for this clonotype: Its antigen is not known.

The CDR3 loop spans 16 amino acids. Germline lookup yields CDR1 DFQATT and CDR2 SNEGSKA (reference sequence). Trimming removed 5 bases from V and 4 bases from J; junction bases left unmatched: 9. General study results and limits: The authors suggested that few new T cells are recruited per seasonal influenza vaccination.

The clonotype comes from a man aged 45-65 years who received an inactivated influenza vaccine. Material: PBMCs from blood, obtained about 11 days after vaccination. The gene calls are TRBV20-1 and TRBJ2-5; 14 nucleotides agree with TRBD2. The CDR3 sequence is CSAPTSGGALGETQYF. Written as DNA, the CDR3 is TGCAGTGCTCCGACTAGCGGGGGGGCTTTAGGAGAGACCCAGTACTTC.